The 6 T cell receptor beta chains given below trace back to one sample, sequenced in a study of monozygotic twins with inflammatory bowel disease. From the 5' RACE reads, TCRdb lists one entry per CDR3 protein and no DNA. The sample includes approximately 330,000 distinct CDR3 sequences. Sample: blood. The receptors come from a human donor with ulcerative colitis or Crohn's disease, or a healthy co-twin of an affected twin (not recorded which).

The rearrangement uses TRBV12-3 or TRBV12-4 and TRBJ1-2. The CDR3 is made up of 13 amino acids. The CDR3: CASSLSADYGYTF.

The chain employs TRBV9 and TRBJ1-5; the TCRdb call, TRBD1, lacks DNA for checking. The CDR3 runs 20 residues. Germline CDR1 reads SGDLS; CDR2 reads YYNGEE. CDR3 residues: CASSVSFTYRGPYSNQPQHF.

CDR3 region: CSEGRDHEQYF. The chain carries TRBV20-1 and TRBJ2-7; TCRdb returns TRBD1, unconfirmable since there is no DNA. The CDR3 has 11 residues. Per germline, CDR1 DFQATT and CDR2 SNEGSKA (reference sequence).

The rearrangement links TRBV5-1 to TRBJ2-6; TCRdb outputs TRBD1, but without DNA this stays unchecked. The germline V gene encodes CDR1 SGHRS and CDR2 YFSETQ. This CDR3 region has 15 residues. Here the CDR3 reads CASGFPGAGANVLTF.

J is TRBJ2-3 and V is TRBV10-3; the TCRdb D gene call, TRBD2, has no DNA to confirm it. CDR1 is ENHRY, CDR2 SYGVKD, per germline. The CDR3 extends over 14 amino acids. This CDR3 is CAIREGLAEDTQYF.

V usage is TRBV20-1 and J usage is TRBJ2-1; the TCRdb D gene call, TRBD2, has no DNA to confirm it. CDR1 DFQATT and CDR2 SNEGSKA come from the germline V gene (reference sequence). The CDR3 has 14 amino acids. This CDR3 reads CSARFGGGADEQFF.